This TCR beta chain derives from a study of Ad26.COV2.S vaccination and SARS-CoV-2 variants. Generated by immunoSEQ multiplex PCR, the TCRdb table keeps only in-frame clones and is missing some. The table lists 380,000 or so clones, roughly four fifths of them singletons. This CDR3 spans 14 amino acids. Trimming removed 5 bases from V and 9 bases from J, with 20 bases in between. Germline CDR1 reads SEHNR; CDR2 reads FQNEAQ (reference sequence). The treatment is: 15 to 20 received Ad26.COV2.S at low or high dose, single or two shots; 5 received placebo; per-sample allocation not given. Collection of samples fell on day 63 after the first vaccine or placebo injection.

The sequencing used peripheral blood, collected in a trial of Ad26.COV2.S vaccine versus placebo. The TCR originated in a person between 18 and 59 years old who received the Ad26.COV2.S COVID-19 vaccine or a placebo. The V and J genes are TRBV7-9 and TRBJ2-7; the D call may be TRBD1 or TRBD2 (5 bases each). CDR3 residues: CASSARDRAKRQYF. The CDR3 DNA follows: TGTGCCAGCAGCGCCAGGGACCGAGCGAAGAGGCAGTACTTC.